Each of the 22 T cell receptor beta chains below was sequenced from the same sample in a study of T cells after somatic rescue of genetic block. The data were produced by immunoSEQ multiplex PCR, yet TCRdb's version contains in-frame clones alone and is incomplete. The sample has tens of thousands of clones; around 90% are singletons. The sequencing input was peripheral blood mononuclear cells (PBMCs). All receptors derive from a woman in her late teens or twenties.

The chain carries TRBV2 and TRBJ2-1; D unclear. The CDR3 covers 12 residues. V was shortened by 8 bases and J by 4 bases, with 9 bases between the two germline ends. Germline V lookup: CDR1 SNHLY, CDR2 FYNNEI. The chain's CDR3 is CASVTDYNEQFF. CDR3 nucleotides: TGTGCCAGCGTCACAGATTACAATGAGCAGTTCTTC.

In nucleotides, the CDR3 is TGTGCCAGCAGTCCCGGACAGGGCCGAAACTATGGCTACACCTTC. Translated, it gives CASSPGQGRNYGYTF. The V and J genes are TRBV27 and TRBJ1-2; 8 nucleotides align to TRBD1. CDR3 length: 15 amino acids. CDR1 and CDR2 from the germline V gene are MNHEY and SMNVEV (reference sequence). V lost 5 bases, J lost 2 bases, and 7 bases stayed unmatched.

This clone was picked up one time. The rearrangement joins TRBV4-1 to TRBJ2-1; D possibly corresponds to TRBD2 (6 bases). Germline CDR1 MGHRA, CDR2 YSYEKL. The CDR3 sequence is 15 residues long. V lost 1 base, J lost 6 bases, and 13 bases lay in between. The CDR3 region is CASSQVHPGGNEQFF. CDR3 nucleotides: TGCGCCAGCAGCCAAGTCCACCCCGGGGGCAATGAGCAGTTCTTC.

The V gene is TRBV6-1, the J gene TRBJ2-1, with 7 bases lining up with TRBD2. The CDR3 extends over 16 amino acids. Germline V lookup: CDR1 MNHNS, CDR2 SASEGT. V trimming: 4 bases; J trimming: 0 bases; junction bases outside the gene matches: 6. CDR3 protein: CASSGLAESSYNEQFF. CDR3 coding DNA: TGTGCCAGCAGTGGGCTAGCGGAGAGCTCCTACAATGAGCAGTTCTTC.

The CDR3 loop reads CASSFPGTTEAFF. The CDR3 DNA sequence: TGTGCCAGCAGTTTCCCGGGGACCACTGAAGCTTTCTTT. The rearrangement joins TRBV28 to TRBJ1-1; D perhaps matches TRBD1 (5 bases). The CDR3 runs 13 residues. CDR1 and CDR2 (germline): MDHEN, SYDVKM. With 3 bases removed from V and 4 bases from J, the gap between germline ends came to 9 bases.

The J gene is TRBJ2-1, the V gene TRBV6-4; TRBD2 agrees at 11 bases. CDR1 and CDR2 (germline): MRHNA, SNTAGT. CDR3 length equals 16 residues. V shed 2 bases and J 7 bases; nucleotides not matched to a gene: 7. CDR3 in amino acids: CASSDPTSGDQNEQFF. CDR3 coding DNA: TGTGCCAGCAGTGACCCGACTAGCGGGGATCAGAATGAGCAGTTCTTC.

This chain connects TRBV30 to TRBJ1-1; 8 bases agree with TRBD1. Per germline, CDR1 GTSNPN and CDR2 SVGIG (reference sequence). V shed 6 bases and J 0 bases; nucleotides not matched to a gene: 9. The CDR3 extends over 15 amino acids. The CDR3, as DNA: TGTGCCTGCCTTGGACAGGGTAGTATGAACACTGAAGCTTTCTTT. Protein: CACLGQGSMNTEAFF.

This chain uses TRBV28 with TRBJ2-3; 9 positions match TRBD2. V trimming: 8 bases; J trimming: 2 bases; junction bases outside the gene matches: 8. Germline V gene sequence: CDR1 MDHEN, CDR2 SYDVKM. This CDR3 has 15 amino acids. The CDR3 sequence: CASHLAGATTDTQYF. CDR3 nucleotide sequence: TGTGCCAGCCACTTAGCGGGAGCCACCACAGATACGCAGTATTTT.

The rearrangement uses TRBV18 and TRBJ1-4; D is possibly TRBD1 (5 bases). The CDR3 loop spans 16 amino acids. V lost 2 bases, J lost 8 bases, and 18 bases lay in between. CDR1 is KGHSH, CDR2 LQKENI, per germline. For the CDR3, the DNA is TGTGCCAGCTCACCAAGGGGAGTGGGATTTGGAGAAAAACTGTTTTTT. It is translated as CASSPRGVGFGEKLFF.

The chain uses TRBV25-1 and TRBJ1-6; D is undetermined. The V end lost 6 bases, the J end lost 9 bases, and 18 bases lay between the germline ends. From germline, CDR1 is MGHDK and CDR2 SYGVNS. This CDR3 contains 15 residues. The CDR3 here is CASREASPFTSPLHF. CDR3 DNA: TGTGCCAGCAGAGAAGCCAGCCCGTTTACTTCACCCCTCCACTTT.

The gene calls are TRBV19 and TRBJ2-1, with D maybe TRBD1 (6 bases). Germline CDR1 is LNHDA and CDR2 is SQIVND (reference sequence). This CDR3 has 16 residues. V was cut by 6 bases and J by 8 bases, with 23 bases left in between. Here the CDR3 reads CASSPYLQGDRDEQFF. The CDR3 region has the DNA TGTGCCAGTAGCCCCTACCTACAGGGAGATAGAGATGAGCAGTTCTTC.

The sample holds one count of this clone. This rearrangement joins TRBV18 to TRBJ1-5, with a tentative D call TRBD1 (6 bases). V shed 3 bases and J shed 0 bases, with 9 bases lying between them. The CDR3 has 15 amino acids. The germline CDR1 and CDR2 sequences are KGHSH and LQKENI. CDR3 sequence (DNA): TGTGCCAGCTCACCCGGACAGCCTAGCAATCAGCCCCAGCATTTT. Translation: CASSPGQPSNQPQHF.

This chain uses TRBV29-1 with TRBJ2-3; D is perhaps TRBD1 or TRBD2 (5 bases each). V dropped 4 bases and J dropped 3 bases, with 11 bases sitting between them. The CDR3 consists of 13 residues. Germline CDR1 and CDR2: SQVTM and ANQGSEA. CDR3 nucleotide sequence: TGCAGCGTTGCCGGGACGTTGACAGATACGCAGTATTTT. This gives the protein CSVAGTLTDTQYF.

This rearrangement joins TRBV5-1 to TRBJ2-5; 10 nucleotides agree with TRBD2. The ends lost 0 bases at V and 5 bases at J; junction bases unmatched: 4. CDR1 and CDR2 from the germline V gene are SGHRS and YFSETQ. The CDR3 spans 15 residues. The CDR3 spells CASSLGTSGLETQYF. The CDR3 region has the DNA TGCGCCAGCAGCTTGGGGACTAGCGGCCTGGAGACCCAGTACTTC.

In its sample, this clone was seen once. The chain couples TRBV10-3 to TRBJ1-1; maybe TRBD1 (6 bases). Trimming removed 0 bases at V and 4 bases at J, with 12 bases between. Germline V gives CDR1 ENHRY, CDR2 SYGVKD. This CDR3 contains 15 residues. The CDR3 coding sequence is TGTGCCATCAGTGAGTCAGGGACAATAGGCACTGAAGCTTTCTTT. Protein: CAISESGTIGTEAFF.

This chain joins TRBV19 and TRBJ1-1; D not certain. The CDR3 sequence is 11 residues long. The germline V gene encodes CDR1 LNHDA and CDR2 SQIVND (reference sequence). V was pared by 1 base and J by 4 bases, with 1 base between. This CDR3 reads CASSIGTEAFF. In nucleotides, the CDR3 is TGTGCCAGTAGTATAGGCACTGAAGCTTTCTTT.

The rearrangement links TRBV7-9 to TRBJ2-2; the D call may be TRBD1 or TRBD2 (5 bases each). The length of the CDR3 is 15 residues. The germline CDR1 and CDR2 sequences are SEHNR and FQNEAQ (reference sequence). V was clipped by 7 bases and J by 5 bases, with 17 bases between them. Written as DNA, the CDR3 is TGTGCCAGCACGACGGGGAAGGGGCGAACCGGGGAGCTGTTTTTT. Protein product: CASTTGKGRTGELFF.

This chain connects TRBV12-5 to TRBJ2-2, with D unresolved. Germline loops: CDR1 LGHNT, CDR2 FRNRAP. The V end lost 0 bases, the J end lost 3 bases, and 11 bases lay between the germline ends. The CDR3 sequence is 16 residues long. The CDR3 region has the DNA TGTGCTAGTGGTTTGGTACTCAGAAAGCACACCGGGGAGCTGTTTTTT. This gives the protein CASGLVLRKHTGELFF.

This clone appeared a single time. V is TRBV27 and J is TRBJ2-5; D is unresolved. This CDR3 spans 11 amino acids. Germline loops: CDR1 MNHEY, CDR2 SMNVEV (reference sequence). The V and J ends lost 4 bases and 5 bases respectively, with 5 bases between them. This CDR3 reads CASSSGETQYF. DNA of the CDR3: TGTGCCAGCAGTTCAGGCGAGACCCAGTACTTC.

The V call is TRBV27, the J call TRBJ2-4; TRBD1 matches 9 bases. Per germline, CDR1 MNHEY and CDR2 SMNVEV (reference sequence). CDR3 length: 15 amino acids. V was clipped by 5 bases and J by 4 bases; unmatched bases: 6. The CDR3 is CASSMPGQGKNIQYF. Here the CDR3 DNA reads TGTGCCAGCAGTATGCCGGGACAGGGAAAAAACATTCAGTACTTC.

The J gene is TRBJ2-2, the V gene TRBV6-5; no clear D. The CDR3 loop spans 13 amino acids. From germline, CDR1 is MNHEY and CDR2 SVGAGI. The V end was cut by 6 bases, the J end by 1 base, with 6 bases between. CDR3 nucleotides: TGTGCCAGCAGCCTACTGAACACCGGGGAGCTGTTTTTT. Translating gives CASSLLNTGELFF.

V and J are TRBV7-8 and TRBJ2-7, with 11 nucleotides matching TRBD2. From germline, CDR1 is SGHVS and CDR2 FQNEAQ. Losses at the gene ends were 1 base for V and 3 bases for J; bases not matched to a gene: 5. The CDR3 runs 16 residues. In DNA, the CDR3 is TGTGCCAGCAGCTTAGGCGTTGGGACTAGCGGCTACGAGCAGTACTTC. Translating gives CASSLGVGTSGYEQYF.